This T cell receptor beta chain appears in the sequencing data of a study of blood T cell repertoires in COVID-19 (TCRdb year 2020). Turning to the overall study: Samples from collaborators originated in the United States, Italy and Spain and spanned both the acute and convalescent phases of COVID-19. The material from the prospective study consisted of cDNA or gDNA derived from T cells, B-cell-depleted T cells, or PBMCs. Subjects who had been exposed to COVID-19, were actively infected with it, or had recovered from it provided the deeply sampled blood TCRbeta repertoires that made up the dataset. A freely available public database, intended as a resource for researchers studying the immune response to SARS-CoV-2, is where the repertoires were released. The samples were drawn from two sources: the first 160 participants of the ongoing ImmuneRACE study, and 1,200 or so subjects contributed by 6 global collaborators. The sample metadata nearly always contained a de-identified subject ID, COVID-19 status, age in years and sex. Where available, HLA class I and class II types were obtained from metadata supplied by the sample provider rather than from assay-based typing.

TCRbeta CDR3 regions were amplified from genomic DNA using the immunoSEQ Assay, a bias-controlled multiplex PCR. Regarding the original processing steps: The number of nucleated cells in each sample was estimated from the amplification of reference gene primers within the assay. To quantify the absolute abundance of each unique TCRbeta CDR3 rearrangement, sequence reads were collapsed and filtered. For each sample, productive Simpson clonality was calculated as the square root of Simpson's diversity index over productive rearrangements. TCRdb obtained this table from immuneACCESS and retained in-frame rearrangements with V and J assigned. These tables miss some clones; where compared with another copy, unresolved V genes account for less than half of the shortfall, and the remainder is unexplained. The D gene and trimming were derived from the DNA, and the V and J assignments and clone size from that table. The sample profile shows more than 300,000 clones; roughly 92% of them were found once. The ten largest clones take up more than 0.85% of the sample.

Between the V and J ends, shortened by 1 base and 1 base respectively, the junction contains 5 bases. The CDR1 and CDR2 encoded by the germline V gene (reference sequence) are SGHNT and YYREEE. The CDR3 contains 14 residues, cysteine and phenylalanine counted. Only the CDR3 DNA stays, 42 bases, in frame from base 1. In the prospective study, participants were about 18 to 90 years old, resided in under 30 geographic areas of the United States, and were enrolled through a virtual design. To assign participants to cohorts, the prospective study relied on clinical history that participants themselves reported in a screening survey and a study questionnaire. Exposed participants had been in contact, within 2 weeks of entering the study, with a person who had a PCR-confirmed or clinician-diagnosed case of COVID-19. In the prospective study, mobile phlebotomists collected whole blood, serum and a nasopharyngeal or oropharyngeal swab from each participant. Over a roughly 2-month period, participants in the prospective study had the option of providing additional blood draws and questionnaires. Before DNA extraction, blood samples from the prospective study were shipped at room temperature or frozen.

In the case of this clone: The clone's antigen remains unknown. No much larger clone exists at a distance of one base, and base qualities are not known.

Overall study outcomes, separate from this receptor: The quantity of clinical and demographic metadata differed by source and by participant and was supplied without curation.

The receptor chain draws on TRBV5-4 and TRBJ2-2; the D segment cannot be called with confidence. The sample consisted of PBMCs or T cells enriched from blood (not recorded which). This clonotype was sampled from a woman between 35 and 50 years old who had been exposed to COVID-19. DNA sequence: TGTGCCAGCAGCTTGTCCGGGAACACCGGGGAGCTGTTTTTT. The encoded protein is CASSLSGNTGELFF.